The 10 T cell receptor beta chains presented below share a single source sample, sequenced in a study of T cell responses to AZD1222 COVID-19 vaccine. The assay was immunoSEQ multiplex PCR, and TCRdb's table has in-frame clones only and misses some. The sample records some 180,000 clones, 85% to 95% being singletons. The input for sequencing was peripheral blood, taken 28 days after the second dose of the MenACWY control vaccine. The receptors were gathered from an adult who received the MenACWY meningococcal vaccine as a control.

The V and J genes are TRBV7-6 and TRBJ1-5; D gene uncertain. V lost 1 base to trimming and J lost 1 base, with 8 bases between them. CDR1 and CDR2 from the germline V gene are SGHVS and FNYEAQ. CDR3 length: 15 residues. The CDR3 is CASSLGDLSNQPQHF. Here the CDR3 DNA reads TGTGCCAGCAGCTTAGGGGATTTGAGCAATCAGCCCCAGCATTTT.

The chain is built from TRBV2 and TRBJ2-5; possible D gene TRBD2, 6 bases. This CDR3 has 14 residues. Germline CDR1 reads SNHLY; CDR2 reads FYNNEI. V gave up 6 bases and J gave up 2 bases, with 13 bases separating them. CDR3 coding DNA: TGTGCCAGCAGGAGGCGGGATGGACAAGAGACCCAGTACTTC. Its protein product is CASRRRDGQETQYF.

The CDR3 reads CASSPKRWAANGYTF. CDR3 nucleotides: TGTGCCAGCTCACCAAAAAGGTGGGCAGCAAATGGCTACACCTTC. The rearrangement uses TRBV18 and TRBJ1-2; D remains ambiguous. V was trimmed by 2 bases and J by 6 bases, leaving 16 bases between them. Looked up from germline, CDR1 is KGHSH and CDR2 is LQKENI. The CDR3 runs 15 residues.

This clone was seen only a few times. The genes are TRBV19 and TRBJ1-5, with D tentatively TRBD1 (6 bases). Germline CDR1 and CDR2: LNHDA and SQIVND (reference sequence). This CDR3 comprises 15 residues. Trimming took 3 bases from V and 5 from J, leaving 14 bases between them. CDR3 nucleotide sequence: TGTGCCAGTAGTATCCCTACAGGGCCGGATCAGCCCCAGCATTTT. This encodes CASSIPTGPDQPQHF.

The chain is built from TRBV3-1 (or the pseudogene TRBV3-2) and TRBJ1-4; 9 nucleotides agree with TRBD1. This CDR3 has 14 amino acids. V shed 3 bases and J 12 bases; nucleotides not matched to a gene: 8. Germline assignment: CDR1 LGHDT and CDR2 YNNKEL (reference sequence). The DNA for the CDR3 is TGTGCCAGCAGCCATGACAGGGGGTTTGTCGAACTGTTTTTT. This codes for CASSHDRGFVELFF.

CDR3 region: CASSLGGPGNNEQFF. The CDR3 DNA follows: TGTGCCAGCAGCTTAGGCGGGCCGGGGAACAATGAGCAGTTCTTC. The gene calls are TRBV7-7 and TRBJ2-1, with D possibly TRBD2 on 5 matching bases. The CDR3 totals 15 residues. The germline V gene encodes CDR1 SSHAT and CDR2 FNYEAQ (reference sequence). V was clipped by 1 base and J by 5 bases, with 12 bases between them.

CDR3 sequence: CASSERYSPLHF. The CDR3 DNA is TGTGCCAGCAGTGAGAGGTATTCACCCCTCCACTTT. The rearrangement links TRBV25-1 to TRBJ1-6; no reliable D call. CDR3 size: 12 residues. The germline gives CDR1 MGHDK, CDR2 SYGVNS. Deletions cut 3 bases from V and 8 bases from J, with 5 bases between. Based on the CDR3 plus reference TRBV25-1 and TRBJ1-6, the full variable domain is EADIYQTPRYLVIGTGKKITLECSQTMGHDKMYWYQQDPGMELHLIHYSYGVNSTEKGDLSSESTVSRIRTEHFPLTLESARPSHTSQYLCASSERYSPLHFGNGTRLTVT.

The V and J genes are TRBV11-1 and TRBJ1-6; D gene unclear. Germline CDR1 reads SGHAT; CDR2 reads FQDESV (reference sequence). The CDR3 covers 14 residues. V lost 1 base and J lost 2, with 3 bases in between. CDR3 protein: CASSLETYNSPLHF. In nucleotides, the CDR3 is TGTGCCAGCAGCTTAGAAACCTATAATTCACCCCTCCACTTT.

V is TRBV9 and J is TRBJ1-1; D is undetermined. The germline V gene encodes CDR1 SGDLS and CDR2 YYNGEE. The V end was cut by 1 base, the J end by 6 bases, with 10 bases between. The CDR3 loop spans 13 amino acids. The CDR3 DNA reads as TGTGCCAGCAGCGTATACCGTGCCTCTGAAGCTTTCTTT. This gives the protein CASSVYRASEAFF. Full variable domain (remainder filled in from reference TRBV9 and TRBJ1-1): DSGVTQTPKHLITATGQRVTLRCSPRSGDLSVYWYQQSLDQGLQFLIQYYNGEERAKGNILERFSAQQFPDLHSELNLSSLELGDSALYFCASSVYRASEAFFGQGTRLTVV.

The chain combines TRBV18 with TRBJ1-1; D is uncertain. CDR3 length: 12 amino acids. The germline V gene encodes CDR1 KGHSH and CDR2 LQKENI. V lost 6 bases and J lost 5, with 10 bases in between. In DNA, the CDR3 is TGTGCCAGCTCCCCCGGTACGACTGAAGCTTTCTTT. Encoded protein: CASSPGTTEAFF.